Each of the 15 T cell receptor beta chains below was sequenced from the same sample in a study of blood T cell repertoires in COVID-19. Data came from immunoSEQ multiplex PCR; TCRdb stores just in-frame clones and leaves some out. The sample has about 210,000 clones, around 80% seen once; the top ten hold about 4%. The sample consisted of PBMCs or T cells enriched from blood (not recorded which). All receptors derive from a man in his thirties or forties with acute COVID-19.

This chain uses TRBV19 with TRBJ1-6; 8 bases are shared with TRBD1. Trimming cost V 6 bases and J 11 bases; bases outside gene matches: 12. The CDR3 contains 15 residues. Germline V gene sequence: CDR1 LNHDA, CDR2 SQIVND (reference sequence). In DNA, the CDR3 is TGTGCCAGTAGCCAAACCCGACAGGGGCCGGCACCCCTCCACTTT. It yields the protein CASSQTRQGPAPLHF.

V gene TRBV7-2 combines with J gene TRBJ1-2, with TRBD1 as a possible D gene (5 bases). Germline V gene sequence: CDR1 SGHTA, CDR2 FQGNSA. V was clipped by 5 bases and J by 1 base, with 14 bases between them. The length of the CDR3 is 15 residues. The DNA for the CDR3 is TGTGCCAGCAGCCCGCCCCCGGGGGTTAACTATGGCTACACCTTC. It is translated as CASSPPPGVNYGYTF.

This chain uses TRBV10-3 with TRBJ1-2; the match to TRBD1 covers 9 bases. Looked up from germline, CDR1 is ENHRY and CDR2 is SYGVKD. V was clipped by 0 bases and J by 6 bases; unmatched bases: 8. This CDR3 contains 16 residues. This chain's CDR3 is CAISESAGQGSDGYTF. As DNA, the CDR3 is TGTGCCATCAGTGAGTCGGCGGGACAGGGAAGTGATGGCTACACCTTC.

This chain uses TRBV13 with TRBJ2-7; 9 nucleotides align to TRBD1. CDR1 and CDR2 from the germline V gene are PRHDT and FYEKMQ (reference sequence). The V and J ends lost 5 bases and 3 bases, in that order; junction bases with no gene match: 2. The CDR3 extends over 13 amino acids. This CDR3 is CASSATGGYEQYF. The CDR3 bases are TGTGCCAGCAGCGCGACAGGGGGCTACGAGCAGTACTTC.

The table lists this clone with a count of one. This chain uses TRBV6-1 with TRBJ2-7, with 7 bases aligning to TRBD1. The CDR3 sequence is 15 residues long. Germline V gives CDR1 MNHNS, CDR2 SASEGT. Losses at the gene ends were 0 bases for V and 1 base for J; bases not matched to a gene: 3. For the CDR3, the DNA is TGTGCCAGCAGTGAAGCGGGGACAGCGTCCTACGAGCAGTACTTC. Translated, it gives CASSEAGTASYEQYF.

This clone was seen only a few times. V and J are TRBV5-1 and TRBJ2-3; 8 bases line up with TRBD2. The germline V gene encodes CDR1 SGHRS and CDR2 YFSETQ. CDR3 size: 17 residues. V was clipped by 0 bases and J by 3 bases; unmatched bases: 9. The chain's CDR3 is CASSLGALAGGTDTQYF. For the CDR3, the DNA is TGCGCCAGCAGCTTGGGGGCTTTGGCGGGGGGAACAGATACGCAGTATTTT.

The chain uses TRBV25-1 and TRBJ1-2, with D perhaps matching TRBD1 (6 bases). Germline loops: CDR1 MGHDK, CDR2 SYGVNS. Trimming left V 1 base short and J 7 bases short, with 13 bases between. This CDR3 is built from 14 residues. The CDR3 is CASSESTGWAGYTF. The CDR3 DNA sequence: TGTGCCAGCAGTGAATCTACAGGGTGGGCTGGCTACACCTTC.

The rearrangement joins TRBV6-5 to TRBJ2-1; 13 bases map to TRBD2. V was pared by 5 bases and J by 8 bases, with 6 bases of the junction left unmatched. The germline CDR1 and CDR2 sequences are MNHEY and SVGAGI. This CDR3 is 15 amino acids long. CDR3 nucleotide sequence: TGTGCCAGCAGTACTAGCGGGGGGGCGATCGATGAGCAGTTCTTC. Translating gives CASSTSGGAIDEQFF.

The chain links TRBV29-1 to TRBJ2-5; TRBD1 matches 12 bases. The CDR3 runs to 16 residues. In germline, CDR1 is SQVTM, CDR2 ANQGSEA. With 4 bases clipped from V and 1 base from J, the junction kept 7 bases outside the gene matches. The CDR3 loop reads CSVAGTGGWAQETQYF. CDR3 DNA: TGCAGCGTTGCCGGGACAGGGGGCTGGGCCCAAGAGACCCAGTACTTC.

CDR3 in amino acids: CASSRTGFTGELFF. CDR3 DNA: TGTGCCAGCAGTCGTACAGGGTTCACCGGGGAGCTGTTTTTT. V gene TRBV2 combines with J gene TRBJ2-2; tentative D call: TRBD1 (6 bases). Germline V gene lookup returns CDR1 SNHLY and CDR2 FYNNEI. This CDR3 is 14 amino acids long. V lost 5 bases and J 4 bases, leaving 11 bases between the germline ends.

This clone was counted once. The chain combines TRBV11-3 with TRBJ2-3; D possibly corresponds to TRBD2 (6 bases). Trimming pared 3 bases from V and 3 bases from J, leaving 7 bases between. In germline, CDR1 is SGHNT, CDR2 YENEEA. The CDR3 totals 13 residues. CDR3 in DNA: TGTGCCAGCAGCTTGGAGGGAACAGATACGCAGTATTTT. This encodes CASSLEGTDTQYF.

The V and J genes are TRBV15 and TRBJ1-1; D possibly corresponds to TRBD1 (5 bases). Germline V CDR1 and CDR2: LNHNV, YYDKDF (reference sequence). V lost 3 bases, J lost 5 bases, and 13 bases lay in between. CDR3 length: 14 amino acids. The CDR3, as DNA: TGTGCCACCAGCAGGGGCAGGGTTTATACTGAAGCTTTCTTT. Its protein is CATSRGRVYTEAFF. The full variable domain, completed using reference TRBV15 and TRBJ1-1, is DAMVIQNPRYQVTQFGKPVTLSCSQTLNHNVMYWYQQKSSQAPKLLFHYYDKDFNNEADTPDNFQSRRPNTSFCFLDIRSPGLGDTAMYLCATSRGRVYTEAFFGQGTRLTVV.

This clone was picked up one time. J is TRBJ2-2 and V is TRBV7-6; TRBD2 matches 8 bases. Germline V gene sequence: CDR1 SGHVS, CDR2 FNYEAQ. Trimming at V came to 1 base and at J to 4 bases, leaving 8 bases not matched to a gene. The CDR3 loop spans 17 amino acids. CDR3 nucleotides: TGTGCCAGCAGCTTAGATACGGGGGGGCCTGGCACCGGGGAGCTGTTTTTT. Residues: CASSLDTGGPGTGELFF.

The rearrangement uses TRBV5-4 and TRBJ2-1; 7 positions match TRBD1. J gave up 2 bases and V 4 bases, and 6 bases lay outside the gene matches. The germline V gene has CDR1 SGHNT and CDR2 YYREEE (reference sequence). There are 15 residues in the CDR3. This CDR3 is CASSQGQPAYNEQFF. The CDR3 nucleotides read TGTGCCAGCAGCCAGGGACAGCCCGCCTACAATGAGCAGTTCTTC.

The CDR3 sequence is CATSDEGRDTIYF. The CDR3 bases are TGTGCCACCAGTGATGAGGGTAGGGACACCATATATTTT. V usage is TRBV24-1 and J usage is TRBJ1-3; no definite D call. CDR3 size: 13 residues. Trimming shortened V by 3 bases and J by 8 bases, and 10 bases separated the two germline ends. Germline lookup yields CDR1 KGHDR and CDR2 SFDVKD.